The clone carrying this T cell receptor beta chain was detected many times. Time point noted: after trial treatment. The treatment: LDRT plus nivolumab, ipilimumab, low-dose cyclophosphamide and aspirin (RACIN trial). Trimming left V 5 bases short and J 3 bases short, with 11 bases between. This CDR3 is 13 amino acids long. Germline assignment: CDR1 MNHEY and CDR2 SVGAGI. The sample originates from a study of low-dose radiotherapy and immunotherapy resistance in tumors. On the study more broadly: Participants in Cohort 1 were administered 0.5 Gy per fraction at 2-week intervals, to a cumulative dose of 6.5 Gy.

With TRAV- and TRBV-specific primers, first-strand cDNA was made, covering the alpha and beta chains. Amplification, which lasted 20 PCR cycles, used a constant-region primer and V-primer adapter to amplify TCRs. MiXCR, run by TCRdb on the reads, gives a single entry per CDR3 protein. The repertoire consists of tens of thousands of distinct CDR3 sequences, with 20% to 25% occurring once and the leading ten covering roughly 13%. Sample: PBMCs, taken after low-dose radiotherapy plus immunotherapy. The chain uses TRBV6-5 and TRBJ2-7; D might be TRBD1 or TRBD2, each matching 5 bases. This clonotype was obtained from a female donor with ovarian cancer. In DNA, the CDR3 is TGTGCCAGCAGTCAGGGACCGGGCTACGAGCAGTACTTC. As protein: CASSQGPGYEQYF.